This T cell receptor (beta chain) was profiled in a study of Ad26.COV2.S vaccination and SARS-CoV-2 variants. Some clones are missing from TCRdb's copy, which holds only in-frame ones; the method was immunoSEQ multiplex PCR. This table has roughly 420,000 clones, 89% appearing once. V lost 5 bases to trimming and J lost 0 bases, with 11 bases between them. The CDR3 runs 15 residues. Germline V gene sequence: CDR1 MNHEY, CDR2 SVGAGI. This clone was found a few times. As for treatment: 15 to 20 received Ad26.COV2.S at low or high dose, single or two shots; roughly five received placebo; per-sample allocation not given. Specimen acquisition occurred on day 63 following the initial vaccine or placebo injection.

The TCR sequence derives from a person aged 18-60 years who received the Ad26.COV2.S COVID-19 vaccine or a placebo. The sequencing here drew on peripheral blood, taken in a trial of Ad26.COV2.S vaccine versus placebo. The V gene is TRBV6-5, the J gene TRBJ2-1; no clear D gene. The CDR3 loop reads CASSKSLDSYNEQFF. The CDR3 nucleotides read TGTGCCAGCAGTAAGTCCCTGGACTCCTACAATGAGCAGTTCTTC.